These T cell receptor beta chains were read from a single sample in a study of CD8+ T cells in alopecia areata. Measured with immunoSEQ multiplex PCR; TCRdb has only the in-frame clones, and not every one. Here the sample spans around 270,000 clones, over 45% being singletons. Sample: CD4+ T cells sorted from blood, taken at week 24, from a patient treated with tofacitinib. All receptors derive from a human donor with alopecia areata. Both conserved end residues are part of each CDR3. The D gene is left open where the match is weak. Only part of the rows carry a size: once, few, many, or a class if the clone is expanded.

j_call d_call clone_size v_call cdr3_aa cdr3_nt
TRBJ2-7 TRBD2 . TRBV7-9 CASSLESGGSYEQYF TGTGCCAGCAGCTTAGAGTCGGGGGGCTCCTACGAGCAGTACTTC
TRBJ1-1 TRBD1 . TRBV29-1 CSVRSGQGWNTEAFF TGCAGCGTCCGATCGGGACAGGGATGGAACACTGAAGCTTTCTTT
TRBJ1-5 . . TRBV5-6 CASSFRMGNQPQHF TGTGCCAGCAGCTTTCGGATGGGCAATCAGCCCCAGCATTTT
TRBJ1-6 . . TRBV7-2 CASSLVSGNSPLHF TGTGCCAGCAGCTTAGTCAGTGGAAATTCACCCCTCCACTTT
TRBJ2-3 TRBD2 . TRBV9 CASSVGILADHTDTQYF TGTGCCAGCAGCGTAGGGATACTAGCGGACCACACAGATACGCAGTATTTT
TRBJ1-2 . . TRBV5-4 CASSLGGQTLYGYTF TGTGCCAGCAGCTTGGGCGGTCAGACCCTCTATGGCTACACCTTC
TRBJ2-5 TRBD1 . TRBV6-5 CASSYDLRQGGETQYF TGTGCCAGCAGTTATGACCTGAGACAGGGGGGAGAGACCCAGTACTTC
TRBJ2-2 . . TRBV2 CASSEAVHRELFF TGTGCCAGCAGTGAGGCGGTCCACCGGGAGCTGTTTTTT
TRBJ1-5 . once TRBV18 CASSPGDDQPQHF TGTGCCAGCTCACCAGGAGACGATCAGCCCCAGCATTTT
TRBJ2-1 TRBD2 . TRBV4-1 CASSQEKRGGRFEQFF TGCGCCAGCAGCCAAGAGAAGCGGGGGGGCAGGTTTGAGCAGTTCTTC
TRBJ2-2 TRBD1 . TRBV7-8 CASRQGPNTGELFF TGTGCCAGCAGACAGGGGCCGAACACCGGGGAGCTGTTTTTT
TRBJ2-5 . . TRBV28 CASSGLGAGLGYQETQYF TGTGCCAGCAGTGGCCTCGGGGCAGGGTTGGGGTACCAAGAGACCCAGTACTTC
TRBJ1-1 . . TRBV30 CAWKSLLLPNTEAFF TGTGCCTGGAAGAGTCTATTACTACCAAACACTGAAGCTTTCTTT
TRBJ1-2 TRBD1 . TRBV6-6 CASSLSRDRGIYGYTF TGTGCCAGCAGTTTAAGTCGCGACAGGGGAATCTATGGCTACACCTTC
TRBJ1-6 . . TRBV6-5 CASSYSGSPLHF TGTGCCAGCAGTTACTCTGGGTCACCCCTCCACTTT
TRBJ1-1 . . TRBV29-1 CSVDSLNTEAFF TGCAGCGTTGATTCTTTGAACACTGAAGCTTTCTTT
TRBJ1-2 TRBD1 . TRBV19 CASSRTRQGERYGYTF TGTGCCAGTAGTAGGACCCGACAGGGAGAACGCTATGGCTACACCTTC
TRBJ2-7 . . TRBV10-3 CAISAGEGMPYEQYF TGTGCCATCAGTGCTGGGGAAGGGATGCCCTACGAGCAGTACTTC
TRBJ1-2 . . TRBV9 CASSTGSGGYTF TGTGCCAGCAGCACAGGGTCCGGTGGCTACACCTTC
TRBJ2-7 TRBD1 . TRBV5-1 CASSLESGQGFGQYF TGCGCCAGCAGCTTGGAAAGTGGACAGGGTTTCGGGCAGTACTTC
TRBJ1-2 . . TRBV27 CASSSSGVYGYTF TGTGCCAGCAGTTCATCAGGGGTCTATGGCTACACCTTC
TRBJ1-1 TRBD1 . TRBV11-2 CASSLVQGVNTEAFF TGTGCCAGCAGCTTAGTTCAGGGGGTGAACACTGAAGCTTTCTTT
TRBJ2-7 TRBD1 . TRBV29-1 CSVTTRDRGIGYEQYF TGCAGCGTCACGACCCGGGACAGGGGGATTGGTTACGAGCAGTACTTC
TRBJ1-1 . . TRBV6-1 CASLRQTMNTEAFF TGTGCCAGCCTTCGGCAGACCATGAACACTGAAGCTTTCTTT
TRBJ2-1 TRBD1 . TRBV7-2 CASSQDGRGSYNEQFF TGCGCCAGCAGCCAAGATGGCAGGGGGTCCTACAATGAGCAGTTCTTC
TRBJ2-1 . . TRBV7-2 CASSLARPQWQFF TGTGCCAGCAGCTTAGCAAGGCCCCAGTGGCAGTTCTTC
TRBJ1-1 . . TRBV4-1 CASSHLGRRNTEAFF TGCGCCAGCAGCCACCTCGGACGGCGGAACACTGAAGCTTTCTTT
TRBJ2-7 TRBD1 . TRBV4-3 CASSQEGGTGENYEQYF TGCGCCAGCAGCCAAGAAGGCGGGACAGGGGAGAATTACGAGCAGTACTTC
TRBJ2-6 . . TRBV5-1 CASSWDVSAGANVLTF TGCGCCAGCAGCTGGGACGTCTCGGCAGGGGCCAACGTCCTGACTTTC
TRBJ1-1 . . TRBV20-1 CSATGIQEAFF TGCAGTGCTACAGGGATTCAGGAGGCTTTCTTT
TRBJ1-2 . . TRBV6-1 CASNHRDHTF TGTGCCAGCAACCACAGGGACCACACCTTC
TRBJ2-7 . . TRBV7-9 CASSLFEGPYEQYF TGTGCCAGCAGCTTATTCGAGGGACCTTACGAGCAGTACTTC
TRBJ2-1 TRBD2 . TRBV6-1 CASSLFLAGSDEQFF TGTGCCAGCAGCTTATTCCTAGCGGGTTCCGATGAGCAGTTCTTC
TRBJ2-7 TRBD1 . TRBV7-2 CASSFDREAYEQYF TGTGCCAGCAGCTTCGACAGGGAAGCCTACGAGCAGTACTTC
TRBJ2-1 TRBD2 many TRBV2 CASSLRTSGAYNEQFF TGTGCCAGCAGTCTTCGGACTAGCGGGGCGTACAATGAGCAGTTCTTC
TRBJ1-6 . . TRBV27 CASSFYRGSHNSPLHF TGTGCCAGCAGTTTTTATCGGGGATCCCACAATTCACCCCTCCACTTT
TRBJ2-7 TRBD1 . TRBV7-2 CASKPTGVGEQYF TGTGCCAGCAAACCAACAGGGGTCGGGGAGCAGTACTTC
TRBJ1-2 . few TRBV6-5 CASLAPFSGLGYTF TGTGCCTCACTCGCCCCCTTCTCAGGGCTCGGCTACACCTTC
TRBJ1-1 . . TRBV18 CASSQANTEAFF TGTGCCAGCTCTCAGGCGAACACTGAAGCTTTCTTT
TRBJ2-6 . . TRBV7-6 CASSLAPLGGTGANVLTF TGTGCCAGCAGCTTAGCCCCCTTAGGGGGGACTGGGGCCAACGTCCTGACTTTC
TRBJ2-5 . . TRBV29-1 CSIRSGETQYF TGCAGCATTCGAAGCGGGGAGACCCAGTACTTC